What follows describes a single T cell receptor beta chain. Participants were aged roughly 18 to 90 years, lived in over 20 US areas, and enrolled virtually. Cohort 3 donors counted as recovered after two negative PCRs, clearance, or resolved symptoms. There are 15 residues in the CDR3. Trimming removed 7 bases at V and 2 bases at J, with 19 bases between. Germline loops: CDR1 SGHNT, CDR2 YYREEE (reference sequence). The data were taken from a study of blood T cell repertoires in COVID-19. Repertoires were generated with immunoSEQ multiplex PCR, while TCRdb's copy carries only in-frame clones and drops some. The table lists around 250,000 clones, 80% to 90% of them singletons.

The genes are TRBV5-4 and TRBJ2-7, with D maybe TRBD2 (5 bases). The material sequenced was PBMCs or T cells enriched from blood (not recorded which). This receptor was obtained from a woman aged 45-60 years who had recovered from COVID-19. The CDR3 loop reads CASGTRSSSPYEQYF. Here the CDR3 DNA reads TGTGCCAGCGGAACCAGATCGTCTAGCCCCTACGAGCAGTACTTC.